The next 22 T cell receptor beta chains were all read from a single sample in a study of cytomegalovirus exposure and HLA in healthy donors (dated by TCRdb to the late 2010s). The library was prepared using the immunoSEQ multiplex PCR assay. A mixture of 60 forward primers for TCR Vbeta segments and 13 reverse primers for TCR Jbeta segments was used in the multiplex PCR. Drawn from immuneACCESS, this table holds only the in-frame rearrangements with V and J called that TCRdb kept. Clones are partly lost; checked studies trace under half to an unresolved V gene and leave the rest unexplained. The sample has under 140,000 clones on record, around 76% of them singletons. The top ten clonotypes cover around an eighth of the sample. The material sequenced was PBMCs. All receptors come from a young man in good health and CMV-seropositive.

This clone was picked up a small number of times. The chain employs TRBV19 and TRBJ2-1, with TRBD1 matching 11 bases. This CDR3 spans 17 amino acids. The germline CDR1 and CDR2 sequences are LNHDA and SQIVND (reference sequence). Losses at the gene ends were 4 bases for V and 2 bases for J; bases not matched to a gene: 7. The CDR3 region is CASSTTPGQGAYNEQFF. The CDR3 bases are TGTGCCAGTAGTACCACTCCGGGACAGGGGGCCTACAATGAGCAGTTCTTC. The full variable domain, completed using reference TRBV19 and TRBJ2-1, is DGGITQSPKYLFRKEGQNVTLSCEQNLNHDAMYWYRQDPGQGLRLIYYSQIVNDFQKGDIAEGYSVSREKKESFPLTVTSAQKNPTAFYLCASSTTPGQGAYNEQFFGPGTRLTVL.

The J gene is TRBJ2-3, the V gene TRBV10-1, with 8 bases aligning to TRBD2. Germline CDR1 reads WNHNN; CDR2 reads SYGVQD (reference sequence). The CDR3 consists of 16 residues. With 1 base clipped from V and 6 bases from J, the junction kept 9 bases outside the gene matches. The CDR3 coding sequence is TGCGCCAGCAGTGAGTTCGAACTAGCGGTGGGGGATACGCAGTATTTT. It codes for CASSEFELAVGDTQYF.

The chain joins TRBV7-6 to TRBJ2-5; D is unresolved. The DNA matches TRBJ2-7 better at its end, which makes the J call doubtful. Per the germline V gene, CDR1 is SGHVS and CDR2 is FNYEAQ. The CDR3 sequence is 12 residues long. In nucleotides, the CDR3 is TGTGCCAGCAGCTCGCCCGGTCACGAGCAGTACTTC. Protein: CASSSPGHEQYF.

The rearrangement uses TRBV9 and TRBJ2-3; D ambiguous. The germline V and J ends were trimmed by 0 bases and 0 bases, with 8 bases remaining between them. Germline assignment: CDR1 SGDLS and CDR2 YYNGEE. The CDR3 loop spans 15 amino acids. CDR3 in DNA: TGTGCCAGCAGCGTAGTTCCGGGTAGCACAGATACGCAGTATTTT. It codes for CASSVVPGSTDTQYF.

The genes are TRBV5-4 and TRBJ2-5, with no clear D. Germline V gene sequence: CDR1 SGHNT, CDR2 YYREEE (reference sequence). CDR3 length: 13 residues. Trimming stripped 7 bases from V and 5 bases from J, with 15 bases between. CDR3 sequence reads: CASRARWQETQYF. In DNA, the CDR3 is TGTGCCAGCCGTGCGAGGTGGCAGGAGACCCAGTACTTC.

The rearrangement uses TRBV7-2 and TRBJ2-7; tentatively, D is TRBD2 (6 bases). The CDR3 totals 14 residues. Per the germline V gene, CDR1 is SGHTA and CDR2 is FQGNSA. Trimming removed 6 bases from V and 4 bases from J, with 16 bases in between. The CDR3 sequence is CASSSSGTPYEQYF. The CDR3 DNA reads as TGTGCCAGCAGTTCATCCGGGACTCCTTACGAGCAGTACTTC. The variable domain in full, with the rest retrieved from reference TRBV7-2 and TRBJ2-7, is GAGVSQSPSNKVTEKGKDVELRCDPISGHTALYWYRQSLGQGLEFLIYFQGNSAPDKSGLPSDRFSAERTGGSVSTLTIQRTQQEDSAVYLCASSSSGTPYEQYFGPGTRLTVT.

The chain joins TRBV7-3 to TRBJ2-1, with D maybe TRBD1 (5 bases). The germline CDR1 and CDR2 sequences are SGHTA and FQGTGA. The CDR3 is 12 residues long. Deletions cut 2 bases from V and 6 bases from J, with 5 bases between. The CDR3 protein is CASSLGANEQFF. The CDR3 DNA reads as TGTGCCAGCAGCTTAGGGGCCAATGAGCAGTTCTTC.

The CDR3 region has the DNA TGTGCCAGCAGCTTAAGGGCAGGGGGCGGCTACGAGCAGTACTTC. Translated, it gives CASSLRAGGGYEQYF. This chain joins TRBV7-2 and TRBJ2-7; 8 bases agree with TRBD1. This CDR3 is 15 amino acids long. Germline trimming cut 2 bases from V and 3 bases from J; bases unmatched to any gene: 6. The germline CDR1 and CDR2 sequences are SGHTA and FQGNSA.

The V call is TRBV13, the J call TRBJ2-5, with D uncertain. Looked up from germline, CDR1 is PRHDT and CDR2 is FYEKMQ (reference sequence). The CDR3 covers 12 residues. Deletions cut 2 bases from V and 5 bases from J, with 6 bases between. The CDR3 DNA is TGTGCCAGCAGCTTACCTTCTGAGACCCAGTACTTC. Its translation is CASSLPSETQYF.

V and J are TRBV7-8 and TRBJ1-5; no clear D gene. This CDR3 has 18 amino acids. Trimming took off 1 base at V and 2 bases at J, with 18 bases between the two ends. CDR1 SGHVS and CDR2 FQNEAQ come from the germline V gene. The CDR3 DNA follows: TGTGCCAGCAGCTTAGGGAGGACGCCCAGCTTTGGCAATCAGCCCCAGCATTTT. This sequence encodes CASSLGRTPSFGNQPQHF.

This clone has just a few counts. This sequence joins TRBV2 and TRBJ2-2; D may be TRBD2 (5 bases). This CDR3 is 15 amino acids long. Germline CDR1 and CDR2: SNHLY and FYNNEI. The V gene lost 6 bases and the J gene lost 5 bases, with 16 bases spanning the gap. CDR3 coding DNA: TGTGCCAGCAGCAGCCGGGAACCGGGGACCGGGGAGCTGTTTTTT. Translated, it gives CASSSREPGTGELFF.

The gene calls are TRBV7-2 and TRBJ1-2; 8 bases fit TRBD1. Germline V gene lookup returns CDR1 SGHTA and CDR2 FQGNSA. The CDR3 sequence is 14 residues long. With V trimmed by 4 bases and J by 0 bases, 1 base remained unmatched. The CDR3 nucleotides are TGTGCCAGCAGCTGGGACAGGACTAACTATGGCTACACCTTC. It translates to CASSWDRTNYGYTF.

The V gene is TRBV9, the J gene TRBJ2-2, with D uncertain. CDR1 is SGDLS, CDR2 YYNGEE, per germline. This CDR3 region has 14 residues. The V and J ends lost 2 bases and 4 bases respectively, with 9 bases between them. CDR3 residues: CASSVGQTTGELFF. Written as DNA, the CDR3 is TGTGCCAGCAGCGTTGGGCAGACCACCGGGGAGCTGTTTTTT.

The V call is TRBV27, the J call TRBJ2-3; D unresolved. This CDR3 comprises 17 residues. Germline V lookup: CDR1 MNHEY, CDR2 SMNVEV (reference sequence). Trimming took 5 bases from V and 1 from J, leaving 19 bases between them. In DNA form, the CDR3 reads TGTGCCAGCAGTCCCGCCTCTCCCTACTTGGGCACAGATACGCAGTATTTT. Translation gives CASSPASPYLGTDTQYF.

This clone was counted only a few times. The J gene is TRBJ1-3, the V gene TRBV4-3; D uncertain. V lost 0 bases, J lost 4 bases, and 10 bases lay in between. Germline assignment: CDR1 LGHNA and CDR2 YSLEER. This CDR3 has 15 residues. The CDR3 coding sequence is TGCGCCAGCAGCCAAGATCGGCAGGCCGGAAACACCATATATTTT. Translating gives CASSQDRQAGNTIYF.

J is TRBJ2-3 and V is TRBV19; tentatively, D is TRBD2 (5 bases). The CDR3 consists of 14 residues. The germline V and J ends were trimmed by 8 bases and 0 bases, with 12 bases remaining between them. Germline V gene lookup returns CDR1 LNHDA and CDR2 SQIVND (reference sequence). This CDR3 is CASAATGSTDTQYF. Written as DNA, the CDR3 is TGTGCCAGTGCTGCGACGGGAAGCACAGATACGCAGTATTTT.

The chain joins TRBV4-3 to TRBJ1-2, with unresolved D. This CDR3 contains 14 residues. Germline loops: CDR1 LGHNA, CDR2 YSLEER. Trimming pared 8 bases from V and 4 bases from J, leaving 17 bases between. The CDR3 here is CASRFEEQTYGYTF. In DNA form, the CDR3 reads TGCGCCAGCCGATTCGAGGAGCAGACCTATGGCTACACCTTC.

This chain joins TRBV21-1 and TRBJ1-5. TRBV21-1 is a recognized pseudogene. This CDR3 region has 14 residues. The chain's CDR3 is CASSKGESNQPQHF. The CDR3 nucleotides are TGTGCCAGCAGCAAAGGAGAGAGCAATCAGCCCCAGCATTTT.

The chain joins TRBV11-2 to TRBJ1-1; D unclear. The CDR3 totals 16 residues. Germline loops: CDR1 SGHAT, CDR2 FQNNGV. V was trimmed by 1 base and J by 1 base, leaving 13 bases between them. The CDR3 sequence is CASSLGHRRQNTEAFF. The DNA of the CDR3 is TGTGCCAGCAGCTTAGGGCACCGAAGACAGAACACTGAAGCTTTCTTT. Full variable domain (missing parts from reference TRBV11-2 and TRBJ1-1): EAGVAQSPRYKIIEKRQSVAFWCNPISGHATLYWYQQILGQGPKLLIQFQNNGVVDDSQLPKDRFSAERLKGVDSTLKIQPAKLEDSAVYLCASSLGHRRQNTEAFFGQGTRLTVV.

CDR3 protein: CATSSPGGNTEAFF. The CDR3 nucleotides read TGTGCCACCAGCAGTCCAGGAGGGAATACTGAAGCTTTCTTT. This chain connects TRBV15 to TRBJ1-1; no reliable D call. V was clipped by 3 bases and J by 5 bases, with 13 bases between them. The germline gives CDR1 LNHNV, CDR2 YYDKDF (reference sequence). This CDR3 spans 14 amino acids.

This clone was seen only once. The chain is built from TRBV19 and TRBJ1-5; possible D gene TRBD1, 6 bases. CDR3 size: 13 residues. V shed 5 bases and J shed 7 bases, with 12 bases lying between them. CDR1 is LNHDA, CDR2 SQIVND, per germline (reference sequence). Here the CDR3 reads CASSPSQGQPQHF. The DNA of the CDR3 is TGTGCCAGTAGTCCTTCACAGGGCCAGCCCCAGCATTTT.

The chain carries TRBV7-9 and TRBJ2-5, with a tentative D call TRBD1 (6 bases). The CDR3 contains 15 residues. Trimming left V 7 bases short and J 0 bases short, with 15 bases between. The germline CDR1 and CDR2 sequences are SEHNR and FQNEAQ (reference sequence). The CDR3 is CASTSVTGYQETQYF. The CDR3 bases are TGTGCCAGCACCTCCGTAACAGGGTACCAAGAGACCCAGTACTTC.